This TCR beta chain was identified in a study of T cells in Graves' hyperthyroidism and ophthalmopathy. Amplified TCR beta CDR3 regions derived from RNA transcripts. When the TCR CDR3 underwent first-round RT-PCR, the HTBI primer set was used. TCRdb fed the multiplex PCR reads into MiXCR, producing one record per CDR3 protein. Of over 350,000 distinct CDR3 sequences in the sample, around 20% are singletons; the top ten hold about 38%. V was cut by 6 bases and J by 5 bases, with 13 bases left in between. Germline-derived CDR1 and CDR2 are MNHNS and SASEGT. The CDR3 totals 13 residues. Overall study results and limits: Ophthalmopathy prediction by the model preceded onset by a median approximately 5.9 months. A 13 V-J model separated ophthalmopathy from stable hyperthyroidism.

Lactation, pregnancy, other autoimmune disease or uncontrolled infection led to exclusion of patients. PBMCs were sourced from more than 7.5 ml fresh peripheral blood. Concerning this clonotype: Its antigen is still unknown.

The rearrangement joins TRBV6-1 to TRBJ1-2, with D possibly being TRBD1 (5 bases). Input material: blood. The clonotype originates from a man aged 18 to 30 with Graves' ophthalmopathy. Written as DNA, the CDR3 is TGTGCCAGCAGGACGGGACCGGAATATGGCTACACCTTC. This gives the protein CASRTGPEYGYTF.